This T cell receptor (beta chain) was retrieved from a study of blood T cell repertoires in COVID-19. Study overall: There were acute and convalescent COVID-19 samples, and they came from the United States, Italy and Spain. The analysed material was cDNA or gDNA that came from T cells, B-cell-depleted T cells, or PBMCs.

V lost 2 bases to trimming and J lost 7 bases; unmatched junction nucleotides: 3. CDR1 is LGHDT, CDR2 YNNKEL, per germline (reference sequence). CDR3 length: 14 residues. In the original workflow: It was from reference gene primer amplification that nucleated cell counts were estimated. Here immunoSEQ multiplex PCR was the method, and the copy in TCRdb shows in-frame clones only, minus some. V and J calls plus clone size are reproduced from that table; the DNA served to infer D and trimming. The sample has 71,000 or so clones, around 85% seen once; the top ten hold roughly a sixth. This receptor was taken from an older man in a cohort sampled during active COVID-19. What was sequenced was peripheral blood. The V gene is TRBV3-1 (or the pseudogene TRBV3-2), the J gene TRBJ2-1, with 9 bases identical to TRBD2. The CDR3 sequence is CASSQRGGGNEQFF. The CDR3, as DNA: TGTGCCAGCAGCCAACGCGGGGGGGGGAATGAGCAGTTCTTC.